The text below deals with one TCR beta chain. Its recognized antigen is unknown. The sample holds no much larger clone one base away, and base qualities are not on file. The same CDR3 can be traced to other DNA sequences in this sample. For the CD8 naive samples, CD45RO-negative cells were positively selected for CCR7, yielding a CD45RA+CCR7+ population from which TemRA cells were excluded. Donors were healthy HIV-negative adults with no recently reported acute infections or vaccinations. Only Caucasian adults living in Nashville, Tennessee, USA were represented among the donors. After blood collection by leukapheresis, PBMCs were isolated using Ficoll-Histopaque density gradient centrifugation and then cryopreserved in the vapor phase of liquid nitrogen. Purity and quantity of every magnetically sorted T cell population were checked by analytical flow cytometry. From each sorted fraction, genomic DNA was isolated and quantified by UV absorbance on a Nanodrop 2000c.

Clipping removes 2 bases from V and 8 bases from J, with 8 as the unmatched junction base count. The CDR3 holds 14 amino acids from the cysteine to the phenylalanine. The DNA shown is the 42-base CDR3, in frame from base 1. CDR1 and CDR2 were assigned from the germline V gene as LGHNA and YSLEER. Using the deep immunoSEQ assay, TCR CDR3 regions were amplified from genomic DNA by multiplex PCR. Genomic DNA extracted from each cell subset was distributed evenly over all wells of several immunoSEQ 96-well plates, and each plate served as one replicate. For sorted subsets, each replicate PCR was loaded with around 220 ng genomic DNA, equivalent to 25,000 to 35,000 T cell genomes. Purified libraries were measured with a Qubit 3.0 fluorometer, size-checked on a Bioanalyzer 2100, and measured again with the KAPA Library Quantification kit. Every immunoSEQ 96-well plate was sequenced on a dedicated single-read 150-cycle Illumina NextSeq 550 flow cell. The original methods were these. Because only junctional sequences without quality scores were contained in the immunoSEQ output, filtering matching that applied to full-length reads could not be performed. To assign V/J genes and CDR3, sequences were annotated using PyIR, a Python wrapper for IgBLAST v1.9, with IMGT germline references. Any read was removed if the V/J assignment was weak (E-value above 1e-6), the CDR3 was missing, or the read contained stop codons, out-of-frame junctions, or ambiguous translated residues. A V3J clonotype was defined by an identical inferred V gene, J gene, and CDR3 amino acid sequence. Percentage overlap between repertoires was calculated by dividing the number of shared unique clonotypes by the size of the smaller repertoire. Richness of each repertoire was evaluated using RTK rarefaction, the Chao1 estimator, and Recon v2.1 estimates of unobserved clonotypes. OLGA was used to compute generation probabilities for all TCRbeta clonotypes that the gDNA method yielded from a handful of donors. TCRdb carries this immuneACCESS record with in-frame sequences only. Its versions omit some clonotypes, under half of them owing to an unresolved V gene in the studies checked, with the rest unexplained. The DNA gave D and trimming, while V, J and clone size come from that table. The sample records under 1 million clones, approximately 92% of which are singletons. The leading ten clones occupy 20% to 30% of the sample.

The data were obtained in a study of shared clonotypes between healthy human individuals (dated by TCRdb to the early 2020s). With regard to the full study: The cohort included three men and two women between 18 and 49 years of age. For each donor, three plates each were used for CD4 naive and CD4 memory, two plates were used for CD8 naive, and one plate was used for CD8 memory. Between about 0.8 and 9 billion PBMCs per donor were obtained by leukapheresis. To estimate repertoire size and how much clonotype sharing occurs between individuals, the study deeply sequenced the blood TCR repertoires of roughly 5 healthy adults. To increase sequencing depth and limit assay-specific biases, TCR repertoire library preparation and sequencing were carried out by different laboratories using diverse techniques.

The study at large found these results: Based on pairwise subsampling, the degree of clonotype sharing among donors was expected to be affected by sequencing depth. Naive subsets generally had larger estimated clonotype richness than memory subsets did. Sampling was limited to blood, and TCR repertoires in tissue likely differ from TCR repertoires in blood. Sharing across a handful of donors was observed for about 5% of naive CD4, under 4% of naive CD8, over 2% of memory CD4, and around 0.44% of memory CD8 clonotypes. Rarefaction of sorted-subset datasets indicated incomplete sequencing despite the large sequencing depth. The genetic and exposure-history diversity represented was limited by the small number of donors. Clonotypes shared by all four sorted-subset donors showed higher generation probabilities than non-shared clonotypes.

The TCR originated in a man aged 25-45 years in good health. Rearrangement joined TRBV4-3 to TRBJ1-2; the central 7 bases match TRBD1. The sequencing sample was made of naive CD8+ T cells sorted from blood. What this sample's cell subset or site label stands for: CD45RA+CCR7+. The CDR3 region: CASSQKQGGYGYTF. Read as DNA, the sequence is TGCGCCAGCAGCCAAAAGCAGGGGGGGTACGGCTACACCTTC.